This T cell receptor beta chain was sequenced in a study of T cell responses to AZD1222 COVID-19 vaccine. Study-wide results and limits: Repertoires were obtained only post-peak T cell response. CD4 TCRs associated with vaccination spanned spike, dominating at 160-218 and 743-854.

Germline V lookup: CDR1 MNHNY, CDR2 SVGAGI (reference sequence). The V gene end was trimmed by 2 bases and the J gene end by 2 bases; junction bases not matched to a gene: 2. This CDR3 region has 14 residues. A remark on this clone: The antigen is unknown.

The protocol was immunoSEQ multiplex PCR, while the TCRdb copy is restricted to in-frame clones and leaves out a portion. The sample yields under 150,000 clones, more than 85% seen once. The rearrangement uses TRBV6-6 and TRBJ1-1; 7 bases agree with TRBD1. The sample was peripheral blood, taken 28 days after the second AZD1222 dose. This clonotype was sampled from an adult who received the AZD1222 COVID-19 vaccine. This CDR3 is CASSYEGANTEAFF. The CDR3 nucleotides read TGTGCCAGCAGTTACGAGGGGGCAAACACTGAAGCTTTCTTT.